The sequence of this T cell receptor (beta chain) was determined in a study of vaccination and CD4 T cells after COVID-19. The wider study: Post-COVID samples had a sampling time that fell a median around 100 days after diagnosis (range 35 to 161).

The table lists this clonotype with a few counts. Its antigen remains unidentified. Cultured CD4+ T cell DNA was sequenced using the Oncomine TCR Beta short-read assay. The genomic DNA was obtained from cultured CD4+ T cells by extraction with the QIAamp micro DNA kit. TCRdb passed the PCR reads through MiXCR, listing each CDR3 protein once. The sample includes roughly 7,000 distinct CDR3 sequences, approximately 50% of them seen just once. The CDR3 spans 16 residues. V was pared by 5 bases and J by 6 bases, with 12 bases of the junction left unmatched. In germline, CDR1 is MNHNS, CDR2 SASEGT. The treatment denotes: approximately nine-day PBMC culture with coronavirus spike peptide pools or control peptides (ViraFEST assay). From the unexposed donor, CD4+ T cells were collected ahead of the COVID-19 pandemic (2011-2018). Approximately 2 million PBMCs were grown per well alongside approximately 9.2 IU/ml IL-2 and about 9.3 ug/ml peptide pools.

The receptor was derived from a human donor in good health. Sequencing input: CD4+ T cells from blood, cultured in vitro. The chain combines TRBV6-1 with TRBJ1-5; 8 nucleotides agree with TRBD1. Written as DNA, the CDR3 is TGTGCCAGCAGTAGGGGAGCAGGGGGCGCTGGTCAGCCCCAGCATTTT. Translation gives CASSRGAGGAGQPQHF.